Following are 8 T cell receptor beta chains from one sample sequenced in a study of blood T cell repertoires in COVID-19. TCRdb's table, derived via immunoSEQ multiplex PCR, lists solely in-frame clones and lacks some. Of over 90,000 clones listed, less than 90% are singletons. Sequencing was done on a sample of peripheral blood. All receptors derive from a human donor in a cohort sampled during active COVID-19.

In this sample, this clone turned up a few times. The CDR3 loop is CASSYSRDRKSTNEKLFF. CDR3 in DNA: TGTGCCAGCAGTTACTCGAGAGACAGGAAGAGTACTAATGAAAAACTGTTTTTT. The V call is TRBV6-2 or TRBV6-3, the J call TRBJ1-4, with D perhaps matching TRBD1 (6 bases). Germline CDR1 reads MNHEY; CDR2 reads SVGEGT. V lost 0 bases and J lost 2, with 16 bases in between. The CDR3 totals 18 residues.

This clone was found once. The gene calls are TRBV11-3 and TRBJ2-7, with 9 positions matching TRBD1. Unmatched junction bases numbered 8, after V lost 5 bases and J lost 6 bases. Germline V gives CDR1 SGHNT, CDR2 YENEEA. The CDR3 has 14 residues. As DNA, the CDR3 is TGTGCCAGCAGCCCCGGGACAGGGTACGGCGAGCAGTACTTC. It is translated as CASSPGTGYGEQYF.

The chain links TRBV6-5 to TRBJ1-6; weak D call: TRBD1 (6 bases). Trimming pared 2 bases from V and 7 bases from J, leaving 9 bases between. The CDR3 is 14 amino acids. Germline CDR1 is MNHEY and CDR2 is SVGAGI. The DNA for the CDR3 is TGTGCCAGCAGTTACAGGGGGAGAAATTCACCCCTCCACTTT. Translated, it gives CASSYRGRNSPLHF.

This clone was recorded only once. The chain employs TRBV7-6 and TRBJ2-1; D gene uncertain. The germline V gene has CDR1 SGHVS and CDR2 FNYEAQ. Trimming removed 0 bases at V and 4 bases at J, with 13 bases between. The CDR3 has 16 residues. The CDR3 region has the DNA TGTGCCAGCAGCTTAGCGTGGCAGGATATTTACAATGAGCAGTTCTTC. Translated: CASSLAWQDIYNEQFF.

In its sample, this clone was seen a few times. The chain carries TRBV30 and TRBJ2-7; 9 bases match TRBD1. Germline loops: CDR1 GTSNPN, CDR2 SVGIG (reference sequence). The CDR3 has 17 amino acids. Trimming removed 0 bases from V and 0 bases from J; junction bases left unmatched: 9. The CDR3 bases are TGTGCCTGGAGTGTCCCGGGACAGGGAAGCGGCTCCTACGAGCAGTACTTC. Amino acids: CAWSVPGQGSGSYEQYF.

This chain connects TRBV29-1 to TRBJ2-1; a weak D match, TRBD2 (5 bases). Germline V gene data show CDR1 as SQVTM and CDR2 as ANQGSEA. Trimming pared 0 bases from V and 12 bases from J, leaving 12 bases between. CDR3 length: 12 residues. The CDR3 DNA sequence: TGCAGCGTTGAAGATTCGTGGGAGCCGCAGTTCTTC. The encoded protein is CSVEDSWEPQFF.

The chain has TRBV7-8 and TRBJ2-7, with 7 nucleotides matching TRBD1. Looked up from germline, CDR1 is SGHVS and CDR2 is FQNEAQ. This CDR3 contains 13 residues. Trimming at V came to 2 bases and at J to 9 bases, leaving 7 bases not matched to a gene. The CDR3: CASSLSGTEVQYF. The CDR3 DNA is TGTGCCAGCAGCTTATCTGGGACAGAGGTGCAGTACTTC.

The chain uses TRBV6-5 and TRBJ2-7; 7 nucleotides align to TRBD1. Losses at the gene ends were 6 bases for V and 0 bases for J; bases not matched to a gene: 8. Germline V lookup: CDR1 MNHEY, CDR2 SVGAGI. CDR3 size: 15 residues. CDR3 nucleotide sequence: TGTGCCAGCAGGGACTGGGACAGTAGCTCCTACGAGCAGTACTTC. This gives the protein CASRDWDSSSYEQYF.